This is a list of T cell receptor beta chains from one sample in a study of T cells in Graves' hyperthyroidism and ophthalmopathy. TCRdb re-called the multiplex PCR reads with MiXCR, one entry per CDR3 protein. Of about 610,000 distinct CDR3 sequences listed, around 15% are singletons. The specimen sequenced was blood. The receptors shown here come from a woman in her thirties or forties with Graves' ophthalmopathy. Both conserved end residues are part of each CDR3. The D gene is left open where the match is weak. Rows may omit the clone size; those that give it use once, few, many or a size class.

. | TRBJ2-7 | TRBV6-5 | many | CASSYNRDTHPYEQYF | TGTGCCAGCAGTTACAACCGGGACACGCATCCCTACGAGCAGTACTTC
. | TRBJ1-6 | TRBV6-5 | . | CASSSDNPGSWNNSPLHF | TGTGCCAGCAGTTCGGATAATCCGGGCTCATGGAATAATTCACCCCTCCACTTT
TRBD1 | TRBJ2-7 | TRBV12-3/TRBV12-4 | many | CASSQTGTGGLGQYF | TGTGCCAGCAGTCAAACCGGGACAGGGGGTTTAGGGCAGTACTTC
. | TRBJ2-7 | TRBV7-4 | few | CASHPGRPGYEQYF | TGTGCCAGTCACCCGGGACGGCCGGGATACGAGCAGTACTTC
. | TRBJ2-5 | TRBV6-5 | many | CASSAIRTGETQYF | TGTGCCAGCAGCGCTATTCGGACGGGGGAGACCCAGTACTTC
. | TRBJ1-2 | TRBV14 | many | CASSQGWGPFNYGYTF | TGTGCCAGCAGCCAAGGCTGGGGCCCCTTTAACTATGGCTACACCTTC
. | TRBJ1-1 | TRBV10-3 | many | CAISRENTEAFF | TGTGCCATCTCACGCGAGAACACTGAAGCTTTCTTT
. | TRBJ1-2 | TRBV20-1 | . | CSASTGTNYGYTF | TGCAGTGCTAGTACCGGAACAAACTATGGCTACACCTTC
TRBD2 | TRBJ2-5 | TRBV7-2 | many | CASSPGGRGLNQETQYF | TGTGCCAGCAGCCCGGGGGGGCGGGGATTAAACCAAGAGACCCAGTACTTC
. | TRBJ2-5 | TRBV29-1 | many | CSALDSRQETQYF | TGCAGCGCTCTAGACAGCCGGCAAGAGACCCAGTACTTC
. | TRBJ1-1 | TRBV12-3/TRBV12-4 | many | CASSFRGGLWNTEAFF | TGTGCCAGCAGTTTCAGGGGAGGGCTGTGGAACACTGAAGCTTTCTTT
TRBD1 | TRBJ1-2 | TRBV3-1 | many | CASSHDRRRGRYGYTF | TGTGCCAGCAGCCATGACAGGAGGAGGGGGCGCTATGGCTACACCTTC
. | TRBJ2-5 | TRBV7-3 | once | CASSLEGGMGTQYF | TGTGCCAGCAGCTTGGAGGGCGGTATGGGGACCCAGTACTTC
. | TRBJ2-2 | TRBV10-2 | few | CASKDPGDTGELFF | TGCGCCAGCAAGGACCCGGGGGACACCGGGGAGCTGTTTTTT
. | TRBJ1-2 | TRBV28 | many | CASSDLGAPGYTF | TGTGCCAGCAGTGACCTGGGGGCGCCCGGCTACACCTTC
TRBD2 | TRBJ2-5 | TRBV11-2 | . | CASSPGVLAGSGETQYF | TGTGCCAGCAGTCCAGGGGTCCTAGCGGGAAGTGGGGAGACCCAGTACTTC
. | TRBJ2-5 | TRBV6-1 | many | CASIAGMGETQYF | TGTGCCAGCATTGCAGGGATGGGAGAGACCCAGTACTTC
. | TRBJ1-2 | TRBV6-5 | many | CASSFGGQSYTF | TGTGCCAGCAGTTTTGGGGGTCAGAGCTACACCTTC
. | TRBJ2-7 | TRBV27 | many | CASSLTGTDEQYF | TGTGCCAGCAGCTTGACAGGTACTGACGAGCAGTACTTC
TRBD1 | TRBJ2-4 | TRBV28 | few | CASSLFSGGVRLNIQYF | TGTGCCAGCAGTTTATTTTCAGGGGGCGTAAGGTTGAACATTCAGTACTTC
. | TRBJ1-1 | TRBV5-1 | few | CASSPEGGANTEAFF | TGCGCCAGCAGCCCGGAGGGGGGGGCGAACACTGAAGCTTTCTTT
TRBD2 | TRBJ2-7 | TRBV28 | many | CASSKAGGPREQYF | TGTGCCAGCAGTAAAGCGGGAGGGCCGAGAGAGCAGTACTTC
TRBD2 | TRBJ2-7 | TRBV18 | many | CASSPSGRNEQYF | TGTGCCAGCTCACCCAGCGGGAGGAACGAGCAGTACTTC
TRBD1 | TRBJ1-2 | TRBV20-1 | few | CSAGQGDYGYTF | TGCAGTGCTGGCCAGGGGGACTATGGCTACACCTTC
. | TRBJ1-1 | TRBV12-3/TRBV12-4 | . | CASSIIGSTEAFF | TGTGCCAGCAGTATCATCGGGTCCACTGAAGCTTTCTTT
. | TRBJ1-2 | TRBV11-2 | many | CASSLDPRSINYGYTF | TGTGCCAGCAGCTTAGATCCCCGCTCGATTAACTATGGCTACACCTTC
TRBD2 | TRBJ2-7 | TRBV28 | many | CASSFPGGGRAGEQYF | TGTGCCAGCAGTTTCCCCGGCGGCGGGAGGGCAGGCGAGCAGTACTTC
. | TRBJ2-5 | TRBV27 | many | CASSFGRSQAQYF | TGTGCCAGCAGTTTCGGACGGAGTCAGGCCCAGTACTTC
. | TRBJ2-2 | TRBV7-9 | many | CASSLKAGELFF | TGTGCCAGCAGCTTAAAGGCCGGGGAGCTGTTTTTT
TRBD1 | TRBJ2-7 | TRBV12-3/TRBV12-4 | few | CASRGLGTGGSYEQYF | TGTGCCAGCAGGGGACTCGGGACAGGGGGATCCTACGAGCAGTACTTC
. | TRBJ2-6 | TRBV4-3 | few | CASSQGWGGGANVLTF | TGCGCCAGCAGCCAAGGATGGGGCGGTGGGGCCAACGTCCTGACTTTC
. | TRBJ2-5 | TRBV27 | . | CASSSNRVGKETQYF | TGTGCCAGCAGTTCGAACAGGGTGGGGAAAGAGACCCAGTACTTC
. | TRBJ2-5 | TRBV19 | few | CASSLSRGILQETQYF | TGTGCCAGTAGTCTATCTCGGGGGATCCTTCAAGAGACCCAGTACTTC